A single sample gave rise to the 13 T cell receptor beta chains below, sequenced in a study of T cell responses to AZD1222 COVID-19 vaccine. Only in-frame clones appear in the TCRdb table, and some are missing; sequencing was by immunoSEQ multiplex PCR. This table has under 150,000 clones, around nine tenths appearing once. Sample: peripheral blood, taken on day 0 of AZD1222 vaccination. These receptors were taken from an adult in good health.

This clone was observed once. V is TRBV18 and J is TRBJ1-1; D might be TRBD1 (5 bases). Trimming removed 2 bases at V and 1 base at J, with 14 bases between. The CDR3 is made up of 16 amino acids. Germline values: CDR1 KGHSH, CDR2 LQKENI. The CDR3 nucleotides are TGTGCCAGCTCACCATACTTCACAGGTACGAACACTGAAGCTTTCTTT. The encoded protein is CASSPYFTGTNTEAFF.

Here the CDR3 reads CASSPGGGSQPQHF. Here the CDR3 DNA reads TGTGCCAGCTCACCAGGGGGGGGATCTCAGCCCCAGCATTTT. The V and J genes are TRBV18 and TRBJ1-5; D is possibly TRBD1 (5 bases). V was clipped by 2 bases and J by 6 bases, with 11 bases between them. This CDR3 has 14 residues. Germline CDR1 KGHSH, CDR2 LQKENI.

The rearrangement uses TRBV7-2 and TRBJ1-4; a possible D gene is TRBD1 (5 bases). V lost 2 bases to trimming and J lost 8 bases, with 15 bases between them. Germline V gene sequence: CDR1 SGHTA, CDR2 FQGNSA. This CDR3 is 15 amino acids long. The CDR3 DNA is TGTGCCAGCAGCTTAATTTGGGGGGGGGAGGAAAAACTGTTTTTT. As protein: CASSLIWGGEEKLFF.

This chain uses TRBV21-1 with TRBJ1-5. TRBV21-1 is listed as a pseudogene. The CDR3 consists of 17 residues. Here the CDR3 DNA reads TGTGCCAGCAGCAAAGAAGTATCGGCGGACTACAATCAGCCCCAGCATTTT. Protein product: CASSKEVSADYNQPQHF.

CDR3 nucleotide sequence: TGTGCCATAGGGGGACAGGGAAGGGGTAATGAGCAGTTCTTC. Protein: CAIGGQGRGNEQFF. This chain links TRBV6-5 with TRBJ2-1, with 9 bases identical to TRBD1. Unmatched junction bases numbered 11, after V lost 10 bases and J lost 7 bases. Germline-derived CDR1 and CDR2 are MNHEY and SVGAGI. The CDR3 is 14 amino acids.

The gene calls are TRBV3-1 (or the pseudogene TRBV3-2) and TRBJ2-2; 12 bases line up with TRBD2. Germline V CDR1 and CDR2: LGHDT, YNNKEL (reference sequence). Trimming cost V 3 bases and J 7 bases; bases outside gene matches: 6. The CDR3 runs 16 residues. CDR3 protein: CASSHRLAGEVGELFF. CDR3 nucleotide sequence: TGTGCCAGCAGCCATCGACTAGCGGGAGAGGTCGGGGAGCTGTTTTTT.

The chain is built from TRBV29-1 and TRBJ1-2; D gene ambiguous. The CDR3 totals 16 residues. The ends were cut back, 4 bases at V and 2 bases at J, with 20 bases in the middle. Germline lookup yields CDR1 SQVTM and CDR2 ANQGSEA. CDR3 DNA sequence: TGCAGCGTTGGACGGCTAATAACTATCCGAAACTATGGCTACACCTTC. Translating gives CSVGRLITIRNYGYTF. Looking up the rest from reference TRBV29-1 and TRBJ1-2 gives the full variable domain: SAVISQKPSRDICQRGTSLTIQCQVDSQVTMMFWYRQQPGQSLTLIATANQGSEATYESGFVIDKFPISRPNLTFSTLTVSNMSPEDSSIYLCSVGRLITIRNYGYTFGSGTRLTVV.

This clone was counted a few times. CDR3: CASGDGSYEQYF. CDR3 DNA sequence: TGTGCCAGCGGGGACGGGTCCTACGAGCAGTACTTC. The chain combines TRBV7-9 with TRBJ2-7, with D possibly called TRBD1 or TRBD2 (5 bases each). This CDR3 comprises 12 residues. Germline V gene lookup returns CDR1 SEHNR and CDR2 FQNEAQ (reference sequence). Trimming removed 8 bases at V and 1 base at J, with 9 bases between.

The chain recombines TRBV28 with TRBJ1-5; unclear D gene. The CDR3 is 13 residues long. The ends were cut back, 2 bases at V and 0 bases at J, with 2 bases in the middle. Germline V gives CDR1 MDHEN, CDR2 SYDVKM. The CDR3, as DNA: TGTGCCAGCAGTTTACCTAGCAATCAGCCCCAGCATTTT. Its protein product is CASSLPSNQPQHF.

The chain combines TRBV7-2 with TRBJ2-3; D uncertain. Germline V gene data show CDR1 as SGHTA and CDR2 as FQGNSA. The CDR3 extends over 12 amino acids. Trimming shortened V by 7 bases and J by 6 bases, and 11 bases separated the two germline ends. This chain's CDR3 is CASTIYADTQYF. The CDR3 nucleotides read TGTGCCAGCACCATTTATGCGGATACGCAGTATTTT.

J is TRBJ2-5 and V is TRBV5-1, with TRBD2 matching over 13 bases. The trim removed 7 bases at V and 4 bases at J, leaving 1 base unmatched. Germline CDR1 and CDR2: SGHRS and YFSETQ. This CDR3 has 13 amino acids. Here the CDR3 reads CASWTSGRETQYF. Here the CDR3 DNA reads TGCGCCAGCTGGACTAGCGGGAGAGAGACCCAGTACTTC.

This chain joins TRBV27 and TRBJ2-7; D is perhaps TRBD2 (6 bases). Per germline, CDR1 MNHEY and CDR2 SMNVEV (reference sequence). The CDR3 is 16 residues long. V was shortened by 4 bases and J by 0 bases, with 16 bases between the two germline ends. The CDR3 DNA reads as TGTGCCAGCAGTTCCCGGGGACTTACCAGCTCCTACGAGCAGTACTTC. As protein: CASSSRGLTSSYEQYF.

This chain links TRBV7-2 with TRBJ1-6; no firm D call. The CDR3 totals 16 residues. Germline CDR1 reads SGHTA; CDR2 reads FQGNSA. V was trimmed by 2 bases and J by 5 bases, leaving 13 bases between them. CDR3 nucleotides: TGTGCCAGCAGCTTAACCGGGTACGGAGATAATTCACCCCTCCACTTT. Translated: CASSLTGYGDNSPLHF.